A selection of T cell receptor beta chains follows, all from one sample in a study of shared clonotypes between healthy human individuals. Measured with immunoSEQ multiplex PCR; TCRdb has only the in-frame clones, and not every one. The table shows about 2.1 million clones, with around 95% occurring only once. The sequencing input was naive CD8+ T cells from PBMCs. The receptors stem from a man between 18 and 29 years old in good health. Some clones in this sample may be carry-over from other donors' samples. The CDR3 runs from the conserved cysteine through the conserved F or W. The D gene is left open where the match is weak. Clone size is stated in some rows and not others, as once, few, many or a class when expanded.

d_gene: TRBD1
abundance: .
v_gene: TRBV4-1
j_gene: TRBJ1-5
CDR3aa: CASSQIPQGVYQPQHF
CDR3nt: TGCGCCAGCAGCCAGATTCCCCAGGGGGTTTATCAGCCCCAGCATTTT

d_gene: TRBD2
abundance: .
v_gene: TRBV14
j_gene: TRBJ2-1
CDR3aa: CASSGREGRDEQFF
CDR3nt: TGTGCCAGCAGCGGCAGGGAGGGAAGGGATGAGCAGTTCTTC

d_gene: .
abundance: few
v_gene: TRBV27
j_gene: TRBJ1-5
CDR3aa: CASSLNSFNQPQHF
CDR3nt: TGTGCCAGCAGTTTAAACAGCTTCAATCAGCCCCAGCATTTT

d_gene: .
abundance: .
v_gene: TRBV7-2
j_gene: TRBJ2-1
CDR3aa: CASSLGGEQFF
CDR3nt: TGTGCCAGCAGCTTAGGAGGTGAGCAGTTCTTC

d_gene: .
abundance: .
v_gene: TRBV21-1
j_gene: TRBJ2-1
CDR3aa: CASSKIGSSTEEDEQFF
CDR3nt: TGTGCCAGCAGCAAAATCGGTTCGTCCACCGAAGAGGATGAGCAGTTCTTC

d_gene: TRBD2
abundance: once
v_gene: TRBV28
j_gene: TRBJ2-5
CDR3aa: CACSGRQAETQYF
CDR3nt: TGTGCCTGTAGCGGGAGGCAGGCGGAGACCCAGTACTTC

d_gene: .
abundance: .
v_gene: TRBV11-2
j_gene: TRBJ1-1
CDR3aa: CASSAGAYRGAFF
CDR3nt: TGTGCCAGCAGCGCCGGGGCTTACAGAGGAGCTTTCTTT

d_gene: .
abundance: once
v_gene: TRBV21-1
j_gene: TRBJ2-2
CDR3aa: CASSPTPAGTGELFF
CDR3nt: TGTGCCAGCAGCCCCACTCCCGCAGGCACCGGGGAGCTGTTTTTT

d_gene: .
abundance: .
v_gene: TRBV5-6
j_gene: TRBJ1-1
CDR3aa: CASSLGGFTEAFF
CDR3nt: TGTGCCAGCAGCTTGGGGGGATTCACTGAAGCTTTCTTT

d_gene: .
abundance: .
v_gene: TRBV10-3
j_gene: TRBJ2-6
CDR3aa: CAIRAGVSGANVLTF
CDR3nt: TGTGCCATCAGGGCAGGAGTCTCTGGGGCCAACGTCCTGACTTTC

d_gene: .
abundance: .
v_gene: TRBV9
j_gene: TRBJ2-1
CDR3aa: CASSPRLDVHEQFF
CDR3nt: TGTGCCAGCAGCCCGCGACTAGACGTGCATGAGCAGTTCTTC

d_gene: .
abundance: .
v_gene: TRBV9
j_gene: TRBJ2-1
CDR3aa: CASSVQGETDEQFF
CDR3nt: TGTGCCAGCAGCGTCCAAGGGGAGACGGATGAGCAGTTCTTC

d_gene: .
abundance: once
v_gene: TRBV5-6
j_gene: TRBJ2-7
CDR3aa: CASTSVPEDGGYEQYF
CDR3nt: TGTGCCAGCACCTCGGTGCCTGAGGATGGGGGCTACGAGCAGTACTTC

d_gene: TRBD2
abundance: .
v_gene: TRBV7-6
j_gene: TRBJ2-2
CDR3aa: CASSDTLAGGLSGELFF
CDR3nt: TGTGCCAGCAGCGACACGCTAGCGGGAGGGTTGAGCGGGGAGCTGTTTTTT

d_gene: TRBD1
abundance: .
v_gene: TRBV13
j_gene: TRBJ2-7
CDR3aa: CASSRATGQGYEQYF
CDR3nt: TGTGCCAGCAGCCGTGCGACGGGACAGGGCTACGAGCAGTACTTC

d_gene: .
abundance: .
v_gene: TRBV29-1
j_gene: TRBJ1-1
CDR3aa: CSVAMNTEAFF
CDR3nt: TGCAGCGTTGCTATGAACACTGAAGCTTTCTTT

d_gene: .
abundance: .
v_gene: TRBV7-9
j_gene: TRBJ2-7
CDR3aa: CASSDHQMALEQYF
CDR3nt: TGTGCCAGCAGCGACCACCAGATGGCCCTGGAGCAGTACTTC

d_gene: .
abundance: .
v_gene: TRBV5-1
j_gene: TRBJ2-2
CDR3aa: CASSLWGPREGELFF
CDR3nt: TGCGCCAGCAGCTTGTGGGGACCCCGTGAGGGGGAGCTGTTTTTT

d_gene: TRBD1
abundance: .
v_gene: TRBV15
j_gene: TRBJ2-3
CDR3aa: CATSRMDRASDTQYF
CDR3nt: TGTGCCACCAGCAGAATGGACAGGGCCTCAGATACGCAGTATTTT

d_gene: TRBD1
abundance: .
v_gene: TRBV11-2
j_gene: TRBJ1-2
CDR3aa: CASSSLRTGGDYGYTF
CDR3nt: TGTGCCAGCAGCTCGTTGAGGACAGGGGGGGACTATGGCTACACCTTC

d_gene: .
abundance: .
v_gene: TRBV7-9
j_gene: TRBJ2-3
CDR3aa: CASSFGDDTQYF
CDR3nt: TGTGCCAGCAGCTTTGGTGATGATACGCAGTATTTT

d_gene: TRBD1
abundance: .
v_gene: TRBV11-2
j_gene: TRBJ2-7
CDR3aa: CASSPERDRALHEQYF
CDR3nt: TGTGCCAGCAGCCCGGAAAGGGACAGGGCTCTCCACGAGCAGTACTTC

d_gene: TRBD2
abundance: .
v_gene: TRBV29-1
j_gene: TRBJ2-1
CDR3aa: CSPTMGGPGNEQFF
CDR3nt: TGCAGCCCCACGATGGGAGGGCCCGGGAATGAGCAGTTCTTC

d_gene: .
abundance: few
v_gene: TRBV4-1
j_gene: TRBJ1-2
CDR3aa: CASSQEAGRLYGYTF
CDR3nt: TGCGCCAGCAGCCAAGAGGCGGGAAGACTCTATGGCTACACCTTC

d_gene: .
abundance: .
v_gene: TRBV19
j_gene: TRBJ2-7
CDR3aa: CASSITADSYEQYF
CDR3nt: TGTGCCAGTAGTATCACAGCTGACTCCTACGAGCAGTACTTC

d_gene: TRBD2
abundance: .
v_gene: TRBV9
j_gene: TRBJ2-1
CDR3aa: CASSAGPGGVKDEQFF
CDR3nt: TGTGCCAGCAGCGCGGGGCCGGGAGGGGTTAAGGATGAGCAGTTCTTC

d_gene: .
abundance: .
v_gene: TRBV6-5
j_gene: TRBJ2-2
CDR3aa: CASSSPLGTPTGELFF
CDR3nt: TGTGCCAGCAGTTCCCCCCTGGGGACACCCACCGGGGAGCTGTTTTTT

d_gene: .
abundance: .
v_gene: TRBV27
j_gene: TRBJ2-3
CDR3aa: CASSTIPTDTQYF
CDR3nt: TGTGCCAGCAGTACGATCCCCACAGATACGCAGTATTTT

d_gene: .
abundance: .
v_gene: TRBV7-8
j_gene: TRBJ1-1
CDR3aa: CASSLARGAAEAFF
CDR3nt: TGTGCCAGCAGCTTAGCTCGGGGCGCGGCTGAAGCTTTCTTT

d_gene: .
abundance: .
v_gene: TRBV7-9
j_gene: TRBJ2-7
CDR3aa: CASSSRDLYYEQYF
CDR3nt: TGTGCCAGCAGCTCCCGGGACCTATACTACGAGCAGTACTTC

d_gene: .
abundance: .
v_gene: TRBV4-2
j_gene: TRBJ1-5
CDR3aa: CASSQVPGGGYQPQHF
CDR3nt: TGTGCCAGCAGCCAAGTCCCCGGCGGGGGTTATCAGCCCCAGCATTTT

d_gene: TRBD2
abundance: .
v_gene: TRBV5-1
j_gene: TRBJ2-7
CDR3aa: CASSGWGGTAYEQYF
CDR3nt: TGCGCCAGCAGCGGGTGGGGAGGGACCGCCTACGAGCAGTACTTC

d_gene: .
abundance: .
v_gene: TRBV5-4
j_gene: TRBJ1-1
CDR3aa: CASSLEESLTEAFF
CDR3nt: TGTGCCAGCAGCTTGGAGGAAAGCTTGACCGAAGCTTTCTTT

d_gene: TRBD1
abundance: .
v_gene: TRBV27
j_gene: TRBJ1-4
CDR3aa: CASSPLDRGNEKLFF
CDR3nt: TGTGCCAGCAGTCCCCTGGACAGGGGCAATGAAAAACTGTTTTTT

d_gene: .
abundance: .
v_gene: TRBV6-5
j_gene: TRBJ1-1
CDR3aa: CASKKGQGTNTEAFF
CDR3nt: TGTGCCAGCAAAAAGGGGCAGGGTACTAACACTGAAGCTTTCTTT

d_gene: .
abundance: .
v_gene: TRBV9
j_gene: TRBJ1-4
CDR3aa: CASRDPSGKLFF
CDR3nt: TGTGCCAGCCGGGACCCTAGTGGAAAACTGTTTTTT

d_gene: TRBD2
abundance: .
v_gene: TRBV29-1
j_gene: TRBJ2-1
CDR3aa: CSSPGLAGGPLNEQFF
CDR3nt: TGCAGCTCTCCGGGACTAGCGGGAGGGCCGTTGAATGAGCAGTTCTTC

d_gene: .
abundance: .
v_gene: TRBV7-9
j_gene: TRBJ2-3
CDR3aa: CASSLAPLTSLEDTQYF
CDR3nt: TGTGCCAGCAGCTTGGCACCTCTTACTAGTCTCGAGGATACGCAGTATTTT

d_gene: .
abundance: .
v_gene: TRBV5-6
j_gene: TRBJ1-2
CDR3aa: CASSLQREPYGYTF
CDR3nt: TGTGCCAGCAGCTTGCAAAGGGAACCCTATGGCTACACCTTC

d_gene: .
abundance: .
v_gene: TRBV19
j_gene: TRBJ2-5
CDR3aa: CASSLMFNRGTQYF
CDR3nt: TGTGCCAGTAGCCTCATGTTTAATAGGGGGACCCAGTACTTC

d_gene: .
abundance: .
v_gene: TRBV9
j_gene: TRBJ2-2
CDR3aa: CASSLRTGELFF
CDR3nt: TGTGCCAGCAGCCTGCGGACCGGGGAGCTGTTTTTT

d_gene: .
abundance: .
v_gene: TRBV27
j_gene: TRBJ2-5
CDR3aa: CASRTQETQYF
CDR3nt: TGTGCCAGCAGGACGCAAGAGACCCAGTACTTC

d_gene: .
abundance: .
v_gene: TRBV5-6
j_gene: TRBJ1-2
CDR3aa: CASSFGASGITYGYTF
CDR3nt: TGTGCCAGCAGCTTCGGGGCCAGCGGAATAACCTATGGCTACACCTTC

d_gene: .
abundance: .
v_gene: TRBV11-2
j_gene: TRBJ2-5
CDR3aa: CASSLDLGRETQYF
CDR3nt: TGTGCCAGCAGCTTAGATCTCGGTAGGGAGACCCAGTACTTC

d_gene: TRBD1
abundance: .
v_gene: TRBV13
j_gene: TRBJ2-2
CDR3aa: CASSAGGAGAGELFF
CDR3nt: TGTGCCAGCAGCGCAGGGGGCGCCGGCGCCGGGGAGCTGTTTTTT

d_gene: .
abundance: .
v_gene: TRBV5-4
j_gene: TRBJ2-3
CDR3aa: CASSLRQGGRKPDTQYF
CDR3nt: TGTGCCAGCAGCTTACGTCAAGGCGGTCGAAAACCAGATACGCAGTATTTT

d_gene: .
abundance: .
v_gene: TRBV28
j_gene: TRBJ2-1
CDR3aa: CASSWTQLSYNEQFF
CDR3nt: TGTGCCAGCAGTTGGACGCAGCTTTCCTACAATGAGCAGTTCTTC

d_gene: .
abundance: .
v_gene: TRBV19
j_gene: TRBJ1-1
CDR3aa: CASSQRGNTEAFF
CDR3nt: TGTGCCAGTAGTCAACGCGGCAACACTGAAGCTTTCTTT

d_gene: .
abundance: .
v_gene: TRBV6-5
j_gene: TRBJ2-2
CDR3aa: CASSYQAYTGELFF
CDR3nt: TGTGCCAGCAGCTACCAAGCCTACACCGGGGAGCTGTTTTTT

d_gene: TRBD2
abundance: .
v_gene: TRBV29-1
j_gene: TRBJ2-1
CDR3aa: CSAEGLGWAGARNEQFF
CDR3nt: TGCAGCGCTGAGGGCCTGGGGTGGGCGGGAGCCCGCAATGAGCAGTTCTTC

d_gene: .
abundance: few
v_gene: TRBV4-3
j_gene: TRBJ2-2
CDR3aa: CASSQGVSQWAGELFF
CDR3nt: TGCGCCAGCAGCCAAGGAGTCAGCCAGTGGGCCGGGGAGCTGTTTTTT

d_gene: TRBD1
abundance: .
v_gene: TRBV28
j_gene: TRBJ2-7
CDR3aa: CASQADRGSYEQYF
CDR3nt: TGTGCCAGCCAAGCCGACAGGGGCTCCTACGAGCAGTACTTC